These 10 T cell receptor beta chains originate from one sample sequenced in a study of blood T cell repertoires in COVID-19. Using immunoSEQ multiplex PCR, the repertoire was profiled, and TCRdb retains in-frame clones only, with some absent. This table has some 260,000 clones, more than 75% appearing once. The sample taken for sequencing was peripheral blood. The receptors here all came from a woman in her thirties or forties who had recovered from COVID-19.

CDR3 sequence reads: CASSPAAPVAEAFF. CDR3 nucleotide sequence: TGTGCCAGCAGCCCCGCGGCCCCGGTGGCTGAAGCTTTCTTT. The rearrangement uses TRBV7-8 and TRBJ1-1, with D unresolved. This CDR3 contains 14 residues. CDR1 and CDR2 from the germline V gene are SGHVS and FQNEAQ. V lost 5 bases, J lost 6 bases, and 16 bases lay in between.

V is TRBV10-3 and J is TRBJ1-2, with D possibly matching TRBD1 (6 bases). Trimming pared 6 bases from V and 3 bases from J, leaving 20 bases between. The V gene's germline CDR1 is ENHRY and CDR2 SYGVKD. The CDR3 runs to 16 residues. CDR3 protein: CAISPGPPGGYYGYTF. The CDR3 nucleotides are TGTGCCATCAGCCCCGGGCCTCCTGGGGGCTACTATGGCTACACCTTC.

The chain recombines TRBV25-1 with TRBJ1-3; the D gene is possibly TRBD1 (5 bases). The germline CDR1 and CDR2 sequences are MGHDK and SYGVNS. The CDR3 spans 16 residues. The V and J ends lost 1 base and 0 bases respectively, with 10 bases between them. CDR3 nucleotide sequence: TGTGCCAGCAGTGAATTCGGCGGGACCTCTGGAAACACCATATATTTT. Its translation: CASSEFGGTSGNTIYF.

The chain combines TRBV19 with TRBJ2-3; D may be TRBD1 (6 bases). Germline V gene lookup returns CDR1 LNHDA and CDR2 SQIVND (reference sequence). V was trimmed by 4 bases and J by 11 bases, leaving 22 bases between them. This CDR3 spans 15 amino acids. The CDR3 nucleotides read TGTGCCAGTAGTAAGGCCCTTACAGGGTTTGGGTGGCAGTATTTT. This translates into CASSKALTGFGWQYF.

This clone was counted a few times. Compared with germline, one end of the junction differs, possibly owing to a read error. The chain has TRBV7-7 and TRBJ1-5, with 7 bases that match TRBD1. This CDR3 has 16 residues. Germline-derived CDR1 and CDR2 are SSHAT and FNYEAQ (reference sequence). CDR3 nucleotide sequence: TGTGCTAGCAGCCTCAGGGGGGCCCGCGGGGGGCAGCCCCAGCATTTT. It encodes CASSLRGARGGQPQHF.

The rearrangement links TRBV20-1 to TRBJ2-7, with 8 bases aligning to TRBD2. V dropped 3 bases and J dropped 0; count of bases not matched to a gene: 4. This CDR3 is built from 14 residues. From germline, CDR1 is DFQATT and CDR2 SNEGSKA (reference sequence). CDR3 in amino acids: CSASAGTSSYEQYF. The CDR3, as DNA: TGCAGTGCTAGTGCCGGGACTAGCTCCTACGAGCAGTACTTC.

This sequence joins TRBV5-1 and TRBJ2-2; D might be TRBD2 (6 bases). CDR3 length: 18 residues. The V gene lost 7 bases and the J gene lost 2 bases, with 24 bases spanning the gap. From germline, CDR1 is SGHRS and CDR2 YFSETQ. The CDR3, as DNA: TGCGCCAGCCTCCGGGACGGGGGTCTCCCAATTAACACCGGGGAGCTGTTTTTT. Translated: CASLRDGGLPINTGELFF.

The chain has TRBV9 and TRBJ2-1, with D perhaps matching TRBD2 (7 bases). Germline values: CDR1 SGDLS, CDR2 YYNGEE. The CDR3 has 16 amino acids. V dropped 0 bases and J dropped 8 bases, with 18 bases sitting between them. The CDR3 sequence: CASSVGGGASGDEQFF. CDR3 DNA: TGTGCCAGCAGCGTAGGGGGAGGGGCATCAGGGGATGAGCAGTTCTTC.

This clone has only one observation. The CDR3 nucleotides read TGCGCCAGCAGCCAAGGCCCTCGGGATACGCAGTATTTT. Translated, it gives CASSQGPRDTQYF. V is TRBV4-3 and J is TRBJ2-3; D is uncertain. The ends were cut back, 1 base at V and 6 bases at J, with 8 bases in the middle. Per the germline V gene, CDR1 is LGHNA and CDR2 is YSLEER. The CDR3 spans 13 residues.

The chain recombines TRBV6-5 with TRBJ1-1; no definite D call. The V gene's germline CDR1 is MNHEY and CDR2 SVGAGI. V was clipped by 0 bases and J by 4 bases, with 6 bases between them. This CDR3 region has 13 residues. The CDR3 spells CASSYSRVTEAFF. In nucleotides, the CDR3 is TGTGCCAGCAGTTACTCTCGGGTCACTGAAGCTTTCTTT.